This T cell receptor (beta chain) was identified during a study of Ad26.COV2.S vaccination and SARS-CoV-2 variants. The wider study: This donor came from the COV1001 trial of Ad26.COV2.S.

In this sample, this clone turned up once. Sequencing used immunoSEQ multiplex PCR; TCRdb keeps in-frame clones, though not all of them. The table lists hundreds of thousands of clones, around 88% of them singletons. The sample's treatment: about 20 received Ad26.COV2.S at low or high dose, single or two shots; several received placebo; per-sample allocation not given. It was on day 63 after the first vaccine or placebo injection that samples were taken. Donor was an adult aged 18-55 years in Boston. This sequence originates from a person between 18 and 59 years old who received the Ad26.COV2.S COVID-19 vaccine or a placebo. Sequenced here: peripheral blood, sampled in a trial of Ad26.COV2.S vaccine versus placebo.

The CDR3 spells CASSQEAGGHSGNTIYF. The CDR3 nucleotides are TGCGCCAGCAGCCAAGAAGCAGGGGGCCACTCTGGAAACACCATATATTTT. The chain is built from TRBV4-3 and TRBJ1-3, with 8 bases that match TRBD1. This CDR3 has 17 residues. Trimming at V came to 0 bases and at J to 0 bases, leaving 4 bases not matched to a gene. CDR1 is LGHNA, CDR2 YSLEER, per germline.